This T cell receptor (beta chain) was captured in a study of a mutant IDH1 vaccine in newly diagnosed glioma. Study-level information: At week 47 came visit V13, while visit V12 had come at week 35.

The CDR3 runs 13 residues. Germline V lookup: CDR1 KGHSH, CDR2 LQKENI. Trimming took 2 bases from V and 2 from J, leaving 7 bases between them. Time point indicated: week 35, safety follow-up. Mutant IDH1 20-mer peptide, at 300 ug, made up each vaccine dose, with topical imiquimod. Administration of eight vaccinations to patients took place in weeks 1, 3, 5, 7, 11, 15, 19, 23. The repertoire was sequenced with immunoSEQ multiplex PCR; TCRdb's copy has only in-frame clones and lacks some. The profile covers about 45,000 clones, with about 92% appearing a single time and roughly 2.3% taken by the ten largest. With respect to this clone: Its matching antigen is unknown.

This TCR was recovered from a man aged 45-65 years with glioma. The genes are TRBV18 and TRBJ2-7; possibly TRBD1 for D (5 bases). The sequencing here drew on PBMCs, taken from a glioma patient whose treatment included an IDH1 peptide vaccine. The CDR3 sequence: CASSPGRAYEQYF. CDR3 bases: TGTGCCAGCTCACCAGGCAGGGCCTACGAGCAGTACTTC.